This T cell receptor beta chain was retrieved from a study of shared clonotypes between healthy human individuals. Overall study context: Per-donor plates numbered three CD4 naive, three CD4 memory, two CD8 naive and one CD8 memory.

The V end was cut by 3 bases, the J end by 7 bases, with 12 bases between. This CDR3 is 14 amino acids long. CDR1 MDHEN and CDR2 SYDVKM come from the germline V gene. Study-wide points: Naive CD4 clonotypes overlapped across several donors at roughly 4.5%.

Several immunoSEQ plates held equal portions of the genomic DNA taken from each subset. The table came from immunoSEQ multiplex PCR; TCRdb's copy has only in-frame clones and leaves some out. The data contain some 690,000 clones, around 91% of them singletons. Comments on this clone: Its matching antigen is unknown.

Sequenced input: memory CD8+ T cells from PBMCs. Subset reported: CD45RO+ cells pooled with CCR7-negative TemRA cells. This clonotype was sampled from a man younger than 35 in good health. Some clones in this sample may be carry-over from other donors' samples. V gene TRBV28 combines with J gene TRBJ1-4; possible D gene TRBD1, 6 bases. DNA of the CDR3: TGTGCCAGCAGTTTTCGGGGGCAAAGTGAAAAACTGTTTTTT. Translating gives CASSFRGQSEKLFF.